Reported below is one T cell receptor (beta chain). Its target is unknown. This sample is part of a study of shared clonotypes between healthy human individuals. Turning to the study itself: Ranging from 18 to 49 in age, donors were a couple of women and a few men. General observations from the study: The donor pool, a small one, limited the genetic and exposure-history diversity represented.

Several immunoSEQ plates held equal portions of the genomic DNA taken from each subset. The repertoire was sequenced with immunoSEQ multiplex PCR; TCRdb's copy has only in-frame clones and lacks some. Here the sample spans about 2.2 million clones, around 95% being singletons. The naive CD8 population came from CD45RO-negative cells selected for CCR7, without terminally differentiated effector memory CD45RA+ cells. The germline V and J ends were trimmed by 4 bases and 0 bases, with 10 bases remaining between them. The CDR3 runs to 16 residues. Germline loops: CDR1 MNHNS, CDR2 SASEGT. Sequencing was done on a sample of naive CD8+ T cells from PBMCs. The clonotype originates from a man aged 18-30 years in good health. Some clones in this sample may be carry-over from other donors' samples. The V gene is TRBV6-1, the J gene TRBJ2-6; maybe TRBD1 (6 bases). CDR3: CASSAGQYSGANVLTF. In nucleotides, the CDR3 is TGTGCCAGCAGTGCTGGACAGTACTCTGGGGCCAACGTCCTGACTTTC.